This TCR beta chain is drawn from a study of shared clonotypes between healthy human individuals. Study-level results: Blood was the sole source, and tissue repertoires probably differ.

As for this clone: What it recognizes is unknown.

Genomic DNA from each subset was divided evenly over several immunoSEQ plates. Measured with immunoSEQ multiplex PCR; TCRdb has only the in-frame clones, and not every one. The sample lists just over 2,000,000 clones, roughly 96% occurring once. CDR1 is SGHVS, CDR2 FQNEAQ, per germline. V lost 5 bases, J lost 5 bases, and 16 bases lay in between. This CDR3 is built from 15 residues. This rearrangement joins TRBV7-8 to TRBJ2-1; possibly TRBD2 for D (6 bases). Sequences were obtained from naive CD4+ T cells sorted from blood. Subset described: CD45RA+ positively selected. The source is a man younger than 35 in good health. CDR3 region: CASSVVPSVHNEQFF. The CDR3 DNA reads TGTGCCAGCAGCGTAGTGCCTAGCGTCCACAATGAGCAGTTCTTC.